This TCR beta chain was recovered during a study of T cell clones after liver transplantation. Turning to the study itself: A pre-transplant mixed lymphocyte reaction with TCRbeta sequencing defined graft-donor-reactive clones followed in post-transplant blood. As an antigen-independent comparator, third-party-reactive TCRbeta sequences came from pre-transplant mixed lymphocyte reactions.

General observations from the study: The donor-reactive repertoire was only partly measurable in a couple of subjects, lacking donor cells. Compared with third party-reactive sequences, donor-reactive ones declined more, independent of withdrawal success.

V was trimmed by 2 bases and J by 11 bases, leaving 22 bases between them. The CDR3 loop spans 15 amino acids. Germline loops: CDR1 SGDLS, CDR2 YYNGEE. To note about this clone: What it binds is not known.

Libraries were prepared by immunoSEQ multiplex PCR; TCRdb keeps only in-frame clonotypes and omits some of them. The sample holds tens of thousands of clones, roughly three quarters seen once. The chain carries TRBV9 and TRBJ1-1; possible D gene TRBD1, 5 bases. The clonotype was recovered from a human patient who received a liver transplant. Part of the T cells may come from the graft donor. Source: CD4+ T cells from blood, taken at the 22-month timepoint. The DNA for the CDR3 is TGTGCCAGCAGCGTTCGGGCAGCCCAAGGGGAAGCGGCTTTCTTT. This encodes CASSVRAAQGEAAFF.